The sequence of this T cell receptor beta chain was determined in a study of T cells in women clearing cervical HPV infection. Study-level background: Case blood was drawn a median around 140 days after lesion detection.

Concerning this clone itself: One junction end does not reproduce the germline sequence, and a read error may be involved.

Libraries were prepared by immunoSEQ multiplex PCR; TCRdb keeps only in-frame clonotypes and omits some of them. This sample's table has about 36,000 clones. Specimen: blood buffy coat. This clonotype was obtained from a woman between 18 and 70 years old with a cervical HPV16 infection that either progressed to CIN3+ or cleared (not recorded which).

Incomplete CDR3 DNA: TGTGCTAGCAGCCCTAGAGATGAGGCGGGGCACACTGAA. Its translation: CASSPRDEAGHTE. In full, the CDR3 is CASSPRDEAGHTEAFF. The chain links TRBV7-7 to TRBJ1-1; a weak D match, TRBD1 (5 bases). The read halts 3 residues ahead of the CDR3 end, with the missing end drawn from the germline J gene. The length of the CDR3 is 16 residues. CDR1 is SSHAT, CDR2 FNYEAQ, per germline (reference sequence).